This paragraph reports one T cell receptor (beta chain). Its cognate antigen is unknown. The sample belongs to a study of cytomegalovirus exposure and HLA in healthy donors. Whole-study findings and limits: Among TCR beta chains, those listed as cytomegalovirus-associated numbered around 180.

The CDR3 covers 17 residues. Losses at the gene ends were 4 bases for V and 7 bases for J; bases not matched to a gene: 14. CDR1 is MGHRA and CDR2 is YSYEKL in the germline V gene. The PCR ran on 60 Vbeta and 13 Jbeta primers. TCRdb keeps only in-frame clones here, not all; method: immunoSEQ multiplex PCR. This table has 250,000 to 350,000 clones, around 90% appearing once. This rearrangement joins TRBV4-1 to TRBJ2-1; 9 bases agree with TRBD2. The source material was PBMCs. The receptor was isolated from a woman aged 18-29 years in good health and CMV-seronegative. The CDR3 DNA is TGCGCCAGCAGCCGCGGGGGGGCCTTCGGCTCCACAAATGAGCAGTTCTTC. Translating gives CASSRGGAFGSTNEQFF.